One sample yielded the 27 T cell receptor beta chains listed below, sequenced in a study of blood T cell repertoires in COVID-19. This table comes from immunoSEQ multiplex PCR, and its TCRdb copy is limited to in-frame clones, with some not included. The sample has some 260,000 clones; roughly 87% are singletons. Specimen: PBMCs or T cells enriched from blood (not recorded which). These receptors all stem from a woman aged 25 to 39 with acute COVID-19.

The V call is TRBV28, the J call TRBJ1-1; D possibly corresponds to TRBD1 (6 bases). The CDR3 is 15 residues long. Germline V gene sequence: CDR1 MDHEN, CDR2 SYDVKM. V was clipped by 6 bases and J by 1 base, with 15 bases between them. The CDR3 nucleotides read TGTGCCAGCAGACGGAACAGGGCTGAGAACACTGAAGCTTTCTTT. This encodes CASRRNRAENTEAFF.

The chain employs TRBV15 and TRBJ1-2, with D perhaps TRBD1 (6 bases). This CDR3 comprises 14 residues. The germline V gene encodes CDR1 LNHNV and CDR2 YYDKDF (reference sequence). The V and J ends lost 3 bases and 4 bases respectively, with 12 bases between them. The CDR3 is CATSRLQGSYGYTF. In DNA, the CDR3 is TGTGCCACCAGCAGGTTACAGGGAAGCTATGGCTACACCTTC.

This clone was recorded a few times. V is TRBV7-9 and J is TRBJ1-2; 7 bases align to TRBD1. The V and J ends lost 5 bases and 5 bases, in that order; junction bases with no gene match: 8. The CDR3 contains 14 residues. Germline lookup yields CDR1 SEHNR and CDR2 FQNEAQ (reference sequence). The DNA for the CDR3 is TGTGCCAGCAGCCGGACAGGCAATCCGTATGGCTACACCTTC. Translation gives CASSRTGNPYGYTF.

This chain uses TRBV7-9 with TRBJ2-7; D is possibly TRBD1 (5 bases). V lost 4 bases and J lost 9, with 16 bases in between. The germline gives CDR1 SEHNR, CDR2 FQNEAQ (reference sequence). This CDR3 region has 13 residues. Written as DNA, the CDR3 is TGTGCCAGCAGCTCCCTTGGGGCGCCAAGGCAGTACTTC. Residues: CASSSLGAPRQYF.

V usage is TRBV7-6 and J usage is TRBJ2-2; 9 bases map to TRBD1. Germline assignment: CDR1 SGHVS and CDR2 FNYEAQ. The trim removed 1 base at V and 4 bases at J, leaving 4 bases unmatched. This CDR3 is built from 16 residues. CDR3 sequence: CASSLGGQGLTGELFF. CDR3 nucleotide sequence: TGTGCCAGCAGCTTAGGGGGACAGGGCCTCACCGGGGAGCTGTTTTTT.

The chain couples TRBV27 to TRBJ2-7; the match to TRBD1 covers 10 bases. CDR1 is MNHEY, CDR2 SMNVEV, per germline (reference sequence). This CDR3 has 16 amino acids. The ends lost 6 bases at V and 6 bases at J; junction bases unmatched: 14. The CDR3 reads CASSRGFGTGVGEQYF. The CDR3 DNA follows: TGTGCCAGCAGCCGCGGGTTCGGGACAGGGGTTGGCGAGCAGTACTTC.

The rearrangement links TRBV29-1 to TRBJ1-1; possibly TRBD1 for D (6 bases). V dropped 7 bases and J dropped 10 bases, with 22 bases sitting between them. CDR1 and CDR2 from the germline V gene are SQVTM and ANQGSEA. The CDR3 totals 13 residues. CDR3 DNA sequence: TGCAGCGACACTCATGACAGGATTGACGGAGCTTTCTTT. Its translation is CSDTHDRIDGAFF.

V is TRBV6-5 and J is TRBJ2-2; possible D gene TRBD2, 6 bases. There are 15 residues in the CDR3. V was cut by 2 bases and J by 7 bases, with 14 bases left in between. Germline loops: CDR1 MNHEY, CDR2 SVGAGI. The CDR3, as DNA: TGTGCCAGCAGTTACGATGGGGGGATGGGCGGGGAGCTGTTTTTT. Encoded protein: CASSYDGGMGGELFF.

The rearrangement uses TRBV4-3 and TRBJ2-6, with a tentative D call TRBD2 (5 bases). The germline gives CDR1 LGHNA, CDR2 YSLEER. Trimming left V 6 bases short and J 4 bases short, with 13 bases between. The CDR3 contains 15 residues. DNA for the CDR3: TGCGCCAGCAGTCTGGCGGGTTCGGGGGCCAACGTCCTGACTTTC. This gives the protein CASSLAGSGANVLTF.

V is TRBV27 and J is TRBJ2-5; 11 bases agree with TRBD2. The length of the CDR3 is 18 residues. CDR1 MNHEY and CDR2 SMNVEV come from the germline V gene (reference sequence). With 5 bases clipped from V and 6 bases from J, the junction kept 17 bases outside the gene matches. For the CDR3, the DNA is TGTGCCAGCAGTCAACATATAGCGGGAGGGCCTTTAGTAAAGACCCAGTACTTC. This codes for CASSQHIAGGPLVKTQYF.

In its sample, this clone was seen a few times. The chain uses TRBV15 and TRBJ1-2; TRBD1 agrees at 9 bases. J was trimmed by 5 bases and V by 5 bases; bases with no gene match: 6. CDR3 length equals 14 residues. The germline gives CDR1 LNHNV, CDR2 YYDKDF (reference sequence). Written as DNA, the CDR3 is TGTGCCACCAGCTCCGGACAGGGGAGTTATGGCTACACCTTC. This sequence encodes CATSSGQGSYGYTF.

This clone showed up just once. This chain uses TRBV7-9 with TRBJ1-3, with a weak D call TRBD1 (5 bases). Germline V lookup: CDR1 SEHNR, CDR2 FQNEAQ (reference sequence). The CDR3 runs to 15 residues. V lost 8 bases and J lost 0, with 14 bases in between. CDR3 loop: CASVEGLLSGNTIYF. Written as DNA, the CDR3 is TGTGCCAGCGTAGAGGGACTGCTCTCTGGAAACACCATATATTTT.

The chain recombines TRBV7-8 with TRBJ2-1; weak D call: TRBD2 (6 bases). V lost 1 base to trimming and J lost 9 bases, with 16 bases between them. The CDR3 is 15 residues long. The germline CDR1 and CDR2 sequences are SGHVS and FQNEAQ. CDR3 in DNA: TGTGCCAGCAGCTTAGATTTGGGACTCCTTGGTGAGCAGTTCTTC. Translated, it gives CASSLDLGLLGEQFF.

The chain recombines TRBV5-1 with TRBJ1-6; D unclear. Trimming removed 2 bases from V and 7 bases from J, with 10 bases in between. The CDR3 length is 14 residues. Germline V gene sequence: CDR1 SGHRS, CDR2 YFSETQ. DNA for the CDR3: TGCGCCAGCAGCTTAGGAGCGAGGAATTCACCCCTCCACTTT. It is translated as CASSLGARNSPLHF.

The rearrangement joins TRBV6-6 to TRBJ2-7; D is possibly TRBD1 (6 bases). Trimming shortened V by 6 bases and J by 3 bases, and 15 bases separated the two germline ends. Germline V gene lookup returns CDR1 MNHNY and CDR2 SVGAGI (reference sequence). The CDR3 length is 14 residues. CDR3 protein: CASRHGQTNYEQYF. Here the CDR3 DNA reads TGTGCCAGCAGACATGGACAGACAAACTACGAGCAGTACTTC.

The chain links TRBV7-6 to TRBJ1-1; D remains ambiguous. The germline V and J ends were trimmed by 2 bases and 0 bases, with 10 bases remaining between them. Germline CDR1 and CDR2: SGHVS and FNYEAQ. CDR3 length: 15 amino acids. The CDR3 here is CASSLSSGLNTEAFF. DNA of the CDR3: TGTGCCAGCAGCTTATCATCGGGGTTGAACACTGAAGCTTTCTTT. The full variable domain, in which reference TRBV7-6 and TRBJ1-1 provide the parts outside the CDR3, is GAGVSQSPRYKVTKRGQDVALRCDPISGHVSLYWYRQALGQGPEFLTYFNYEAQQDKSGLPNDRFSAERPEGSISTLTIQRTEQRDSAMYRCASSLSSGLNTEAFFGQGTRLTVV.

The chain joins TRBV11-2 to TRBJ2-2, with a possible D match to TRBD1 (6 bases). Trimming pared 5 bases from V and 6 bases from J, leaving 25 bases between. Germline V CDR1 and CDR2: SGHAT, FQNNGV. The CDR3 sequence is 18 residues long. CDR3 loop: CASSQPLPGHPDAGELFF. CDR3 DNA: TGTGCCAGCAGCCAACCACTTCCGGGACATCCGGACGCCGGGGAGCTGTTTTTT.

V is TRBV3-1 (or the pseudogene TRBV3-2) and J is TRBJ2-3; 8 bases are a match to TRBD2. There are 15 residues in the CDR3. Germline V gene lookup returns CDR1 LGHDT and CDR2 YNNKEL (reference sequence). Trimming cost V 0 bases and J 3 bases; bases outside gene matches: 2. The CDR3 DNA reads as TGTGCCAGCAGCCAAGAAGCGGGAGAGACAGATACGCAGTATTTT. Protein: CASSQEAGETDTQYF.

V and J are TRBV7-9 and TRBJ1-1; maybe TRBD1 (6 bases). This CDR3 contains 13 residues. Per the germline V gene, CDR1 is SEHNR and CDR2 is FQNEAQ (reference sequence). Trimming removed 2 bases at V and 7 bases at J, with 11 bases between. CDR3 sequence reads: CASSLIPDSEAFF. CDR3 nucleotides: TGTGCCAGCAGCTTAATCCCGGACAGTGAAGCTTTCTTT.

The V and J genes are TRBV28 and TRBJ2-5; 7 bases map to TRBD1. CDR1 and CDR2 from the germline V gene are MDHEN and SYDVKM. J lost 4 bases, V lost 5 bases, and 7 bases had no gene match. The CDR3 totals 14 residues. The CDR3 protein is CASSAKTGRETQYF. CDR3 sequence (DNA): TGTGCCAGCAGTGCTAAGACAGGGAGAGAGACCCAGTACTTC.

V gene TRBV11-2 combines with J gene TRBJ2-3, with 10 bases that match TRBD2. The CDR3 runs to 15 residues. With 6 bases clipped from V and 6 bases from J, the junction kept 9 bases outside the gene matches. Germline V gives CDR1 SGHAT, CDR2 FQNNGV. The CDR3 reads CASRPSGGAYDTQYF. The CDR3 DNA reads TGTGCCAGCAGGCCCAGCGGGGGGGCATATGATACGCAGTATTTT. The full variable domain, in which reference TRBV11-2 and TRBJ2-3 provide the parts outside the CDR3, is EAGVAQSPRYKIIEKRQSVAFWCNPISGHATLYWYQQILGQGPKLLIQFQNNGVVDDSQLPKDRFSAERLKGVDSTLKIQPAKLEDSAVYLCASRPSGGAYDTQYFGPGTRLTVL.

The chain couples TRBV28 to TRBJ2-3, with a possible D match to TRBD2 (5 bases). Trimming removed 4 bases from V and 0 bases from J, with 14 bases in between. Germline values: CDR1 MDHEN, CDR2 SYDVKM. The CDR3 consists of 16 residues. This CDR3 is CASSSFGAVSTDTQYF. The CDR3 nucleotides read TGTGCCAGCAGTTCCTTTGGAGCGGTTAGCACAGATACGCAGTATTTT. The full variable domain, in which reference TRBV28 and TRBJ2-3 provide the parts outside the CDR3, is DVKVTQSSRYLVKRTGEKVFLECVQDMDHENMFWYRQDPGLGLRLIYFSYDVKMKEKGDIPEGYSVSREKKERFSLILESASTNQTSMYLCASSSFGAVSTDTQYFGPGTRLTVL.

In this sample, this clone turned up once. This chain connects TRBV27 to TRBJ2-2; TRBD2 might be the D (7 bases). Germline lookup yields CDR1 MNHEY and CDR2 SMNVEV (reference sequence). The CDR3 consists of 17 residues. Trimming pared 1 base from V and 2 bases from J, leaving 14 bases between. CDR3 sequence reads: CASSLFGGHANTGELFF. CDR3 DNA sequence: TGTGCCAGCAGTTTATTCGGGGGGCACGCCAACACCGGGGAGCTGTTTTTT.

This chain connects TRBV2 to TRBJ2-1, with D hard to call. Trimming cost V 6 bases and J 0 bases, with 12 bases left between them. Per germline, CDR1 SNHLY and CDR2 FYNNEI. This CDR3 is 15 amino acids long. CDR3: CASRILSSSYNEQFF. In nucleotides, the CDR3 is TGTGCCAGCAGAATCTTGTCGAGCTCCTACAATGAGCAGTTCTTC.

The V and J genes are TRBV7-9 and TRBJ1-4; 7 bases are shared with TRBD1. This CDR3 comprises 15 residues. The germline gives CDR1 SEHNR, CDR2 FQNEAQ (reference sequence). Losses at the gene ends were 2 bases for V and 7 bases for J; bases not matched to a gene: 7. The CDR3 DNA reads TGTGCCAGCAGCTTAAGCCAGGGGGTTGCTGAAAAACTGTTTTTT. It is translated as CASSLSQGVAEKLFF.

A few counts support this clone. The genes are TRBV28 and TRBJ1-4, with 10 nucleotides matching TRBD1. In germline, CDR1 is MDHEN, CDR2 SYDVKM. The CDR3 has 12 amino acids. The trim removed 4 bases at V and 13 bases at J, leaving 3 bases unmatched. The CDR3 spells CASSYDRGLLFF. Here the CDR3 DNA reads TGTGCCAGCAGTTACGACAGGGGGCTACTGTTTTTT.

This clone has only a few counts. Other DNA sequences in the sample encode the same CDR3. For the CDR3, the DNA is TGTGCCAGCAGTTACTCGAGGAGCTACGAGCAGTACTTC. This sequence encodes CASSYSRSYEQYF. The V gene is TRBV6-5, the J gene TRBJ2-7, with D unresolved. The V and J ends lost 0 bases and 3 bases respectively, with 6 bases between them. Germline values: CDR1 MNHEY, CDR2 SVGAGI. This CDR3 contains 13 residues.